This T cell receptor beta chain was sequenced in a study of blood T cell repertoires in COVID-19. On the study more broadly: Sites in the United States, Italy and Spain provided acute and convalescent COVID-19 samples. In each case, the material was cDNA or gDNA derived from T cells, B-cell-depleted T cells, or PBMCs.

As handled by the study authors: By means of reference gene primer amplification, nucleated cell counts were estimated. TCRdb's copy holds only in-frame clones and misses some; the assay was immunoSEQ multiplex PCR. The DNA gave D and trimming, while V, J and clone size come from that table. The profile shows approximately 69,000 clones, around 81% of them singletons. The V and J ends lost 6 bases and 9 bases, in that order; junction bases with no gene match: 5. CDR3 length: 12 residues. The receptor was derived from a woman between 70 and 85 years old with acute or convalescent COVID-19. This chain uses TRBV12-3 or TRBV12-4 with TRBJ2-4; TRBD2 aligns across 7 bases. Source material: peripheral blood. The CDR3 loop is CASRGREVIQYF. Written as DNA, the CDR3 is TGTGCCAGCAGGGGCCGGGAGGTCATTCAGTACTTC.